This TCR beta chain was observed in a study of T cell repertoires in cytomegalovirus infection. About the research overall: HLA-C-restricted CMV epitopes, recently identified, and well-studied HLA-B-restricted ones were used by the study. Public TCR beta signatures indicated both CMV infection and matching HLA type. General observations from the study: HLA-C-restricted CMV clonotypes gave the most frequent clonotype in two of eight donors. The cumulative frequency of public TCR beta families identified carriers of CMV plus the relevant HLA.

This clonotype was counted a few times. The antigen is unknown. The germline gives CDR1 SGHDT, CDR2 YYEEEE. This CDR3 is built from 13 residues. V was clipped by 3 bases and J by 3 bases, with 9 bases between them. TCRdb reprocessed the reads with MiXCR, giving one entry per CDR3 protein. Of approximately 470,000 distinct CDR3 sequences in the sample, about 42% were seen once. The chain uses TRBV5-6 and TRBJ1-2; no clear D. The source is a human donor in good health (CMV status not recorded). Some clones in this sample may be carry-over from other donors' samples. Material: cultured PBMCs, obtained from culture after CMV antigen stimulation. The CDR3 sequence: CASSSDGDYGYTF. The CDR3 DNA sequence: TGTGCCAGCAGCTCAGACGGAGACTATGGCTACACCTTC.